Below are 18 T cell receptor beta chains sequenced from a single sample in a study of cytomegalovirus exposure and HLA in healthy donors (dated by TCRdb to the late 2010s). The library came from the immunoSEQ multiplex PCR assay. The multiplex PCR relied on a mix of 60 forward primers for TCR Vbeta segments and 13 reverse primers for TCR Jbeta segments. TCRdb stores this immuneACCESS table with in-frame sequences only. Part of the clones is absent; in the studies checked, under half of the shortfall reflects unresolved V genes, and no reason is known for the rest. Within this sample are roughly 150,000 clones, with about 70% of them counted one time only. The top ten hold under 11% of the sample. Sequencing was done on a sample of PBMCs. All receptors come from a young man in good health and CMV-seropositive.

Remarks on this clone: An end of the junction differs from the germline gene, which may be a read error. The chain's CDR3 is CSSSLDGRVSIQYF. CDR3 DNA sequence: TGTTCCAGCAGCTTAGATGGCAGGGTCTCCATTCAGTACTTC. The chain joins TRBV7-9 to TRBJ2-4; possibly TRBD1 for D (5 bases). From germline, CDR1 is SEHNR and CDR2 FQNEAQ (reference sequence). This CDR3 region has 14 residues.

V and J are TRBV27 and TRBJ1-1; TRBD1 might be the D (6 bases). Per germline, CDR1 MNHEY and CDR2 SMNVEV (reference sequence). Deletions cut 5 bases from V and 3 bases from J, with 19 bases between. The CDR3 length is 16 residues. The CDR3 sequence is CASSKEGDLLHTEAFF. Here the CDR3 DNA reads TGTGCCAGCAGTAAAGAGGGGGATCTGCTGCACACTGAAGCTTTCTTT.

The V call is TRBV27, the J call TRBJ2-1, with TRBD1 matching 8 bases. CDR1 and CDR2 (germline): MNHEY, SMNVEV (reference sequence). The CDR3 contains 14 residues. V lost 2 bases to trimming and J lost 10 bases; unmatched junction nucleotides: 7. The CDR3 DNA follows: TGTGCCAGCAGTTTACAACCTAGGACAGGGGAGCAGTTCTTC. It yields the protein CASSLQPRTGEQFF.

V and J are TRBV5-1 and TRBJ2-2, with 8 nucleotides matching TRBD2. This CDR3 region has 17 residues. After removal of 3 bases from V and 4 bases from J, the junction contained 11 bases not matched to a gene. Germline V gives CDR1 SGHRS, CDR2 YFSETQ. Written as DNA, the CDR3 is TGCGCCAGCAGCTCACGGACTGGCGGGAGGACCACCGGGGAGCTGTTTTTT. Amino acids: CASSSRTGGRTTGELFF.

This sequence joins TRBV19 and TRBJ1-2; D might be TRBD1 (5 bases). Germline V gene data show CDR1 as LNHDA and CDR2 as SQIVND (reference sequence). The V end was cut by 4 bases, the J end by 2 bases, with 8 bases between. The CDR3 length is 13 residues. This CDR3 is CASSRDRNYGYTF. As DNA, the CDR3 is TGTGCCAGTAGTAGAGACAGAAACTATGGCTACACCTTC. The full variable domain, in which reference TRBV19 and TRBJ1-2 provide the parts outside the CDR3, is DGGITQSPKYLFRKEGQNVTLSCEQNLNHDAMYWYRQDPGQGLRLIYYSQIVNDFQKGDIAEGYSVSREKKESFPLTVTSAQKNPTAFYLCASSRDRNYGYTFGSGTRLTVV.

The V and J genes are TRBV28 and TRBJ1-5; no clear D gene. CDR1 is MDHEN and CDR2 is SYDVKM in the germline V gene. The V and J ends lost 5 bases and 8 bases respectively, with 10 bases between them. The CDR3 sequence is 12 residues long. The CDR3 DNA is TGTGCCAGCAGTCCCGCTATCAAGCCCCAGCATTTT. Translated: CASSPAIKPQHF.

The chain employs TRBV28 and TRBJ1-5; no clear D gene. CDR1 is MDHEN, CDR2 SYDVKM, per germline. The CDR3 runs 14 residues. The ends were cut back, 2 bases at V and 4 bases at J, with 9 bases in the middle. CDR3 amino acids: CASSLIASNQPQHF. The CDR3 DNA reads as TGTGCCAGCAGTTTAATAGCAAGTAATCAGCCCCAGCATTTT.

The chain has TRBV11-3 and TRBJ2-5; D is unresolved. Germline CDR1 SGHNT, CDR2 YENEEA. CDR3 length: 16 amino acids. V lost 3 bases, J lost 4 bases, and 18 bases lay in between. The CDR3 DNA reads as TGTGCCAGCAGCTTCTCCCGTGGCGGCCTAGGAGAGACCCAGTACTTC. It encodes CASSFSRGGLGETQYF.

The chain joins TRBV5-4 to TRBJ1-1; TRBD1 aligns across 8 bases. The CDR3 is made up of 15 amino acids. The germline gives CDR1 SGHNT, CDR2 YYREEE (reference sequence). Trimming took 3 bases from V and 3 from J; bases not matched to a gene: 7. Written as DNA, the CDR3 is TGTGCCAGCAGCTCAGTCGAGGACAGGGACACTGAAGCTTTCTTT. It yields the protein CASSSVEDRDTEAFF.

The chain joins TRBV14 to TRBJ2-1; TRBD2 aligns across 10 bases. Germline CDR1 is SGHDN and CDR2 is FVKESK. CDR3 length: 15 amino acids. The V segment lost 3 bases and the J segment 8 bases; nucleotides outside the gene matches: 7. The CDR3 DNA reads as TGTGCCAGCAGCCACCGAGCGGGAGGGCTCGATGAGCAGTTCTTC. This sequence encodes CASSHRAGGLDEQFF. The full variable domain, its missing parts supplied by reference TRBV14 and TRBJ2-1, is EAGVTQFPSHSVIEKGQTVTLRCDPISGHDNLYWYRRVMGKEIKFLLHFVKESKQDESGMPNNRFLAERTGGTYSTLKVQPAELEDSGVYFCASSHRAGGLDEQFFGPGTRLTVL.

The V and J genes are TRBV21-1 and TRBJ1-3; the table's D gene call, TRBD1, was not cross checked with the DNA. TRBV21-1 corresponds to a pseudogene. This CDR3 contains 19 residues. CDR3 region: CASSKDGTGKRVSGNTIYF. DNA of the CDR3: TGTGCCAGCAGCAAAGATGGGACAGGGAAGCGGGTCTCTGGAAACACCATATATTTT.

This chain links TRBV7-9 with TRBJ1-1; possible D gene TRBD1, 5 bases. Trimming took 1 base from V and 0 from J, leaving 9 bases between them. Germline values: CDR1 SEHNR, CDR2 FQNEAQ (reference sequence). CDR3 length equals 15 residues. CDR3 sequence reads: CASSLGGGMNTEAFF. The DNA for the CDR3 is TGTGCCAGCAGCTTAGGGGGCGGGATGAACACTGAAGCTTTCTTT.

This clone was picked up a small number of times. The V call is TRBV10-1, the J call TRBJ1-1; 8 bases are a match to TRBD1. Germline CDR1 reads WNHNN; CDR2 reads SYGVQD (reference sequence). The CDR3 length is 14 residues. The trim removed 4 bases at V and 1 base at J, leaving 2 bases unmatched. DNA of the CDR3: TGCGCCAGCAGTGGCGGGACAGGGAACACTGAAGCTTTCTTT. Its translation: CASSGGTGNTEAFF.

This chain uses TRBV2 with TRBJ2-5; the D gene is possibly TRBD2 (6 bases). Deletions cut 7 bases from V and 0 bases from J, with 9 bases between. The CDR3 consists of 13 residues. CDR1 SNHLY and CDR2 FYNNEI come from the germline V gene. In DNA, the CDR3 is TGTGCCAGCACCGGCGGGAACCAAGAGACCCAGTACTTC. This translates into CASTGGNQETQYF.

CDR3 loop: CASSSTRDTELGQYF. The CDR3 region has the DNA TGTGCCAGCAGCTCTACCCGGGACACCGAACTTGGGCAGTATTTT. The chain combines TRBV11-2 with TRBJ2-3; D perhaps matches TRBD1 (6 bases). The germline V and J ends were trimmed by 4 bases and 11 bases, with 22 bases remaining between them. Germline V CDR1 and CDR2: SGHAT, FQNNGV. The CDR3 runs to 15 residues.

The chain has TRBV9 and TRBJ1-5; 8 nucleotides line up with TRBD1. The V gene's germline CDR1 is SGDLS and CDR2 YYNGEE. There are 15 residues in the CDR3. V lost 2 bases, J lost 8 bases, and 9 bases stayed unmatched. This CDR3 reads CASSVYPGQEEPQHF. The CDR3 coding sequence is TGTGCCAGCAGCGTTTATCCGGGACAGGAAGAGCCCCAGCATTTT.

This clone appeared a few times. The rearrangement links TRBV7-3 to TRBJ2-1; 10 nucleotides agree with TRBD1. Unmatched junction bases numbered 16, after V lost 5 bases and J lost 12 bases. In germline, CDR1 is SGHTA, CDR2 FQGTGA. The CDR3 runs to 16 residues. The CDR3 spells CASSTGRDRGFVGQFF. The CDR3 DNA is TGTGCCAGCAGCACTGGCCGGGACAGGGGCTTTGTGGGGCAGTTCTTC.

This chain connects TRBV4-1 to TRBJ2-7, with TRBD2 as a possible D gene (5 bases). Trimming removed 2 bases at V and 2 bases at J, with 13 bases between. In germline, CDR1 is MGHRA, CDR2 YSYEKL. CDR3 size: 15 residues. CDR3 amino acids: CASSQQSGDPYEQYF. The CDR3 nucleotides read TGCGCCAGCAGCCAACAAAGCGGCGACCCCTACGAGCAGTACTTC.